These T cell receptor beta chains were read from a single sample in a study of shared clonotypes between healthy human individuals. TCRdb's copy holds only in-frame clones and misses some; the assay was immunoSEQ multiplex PCR. Of a few million clones in the sample, around 92% were seen once. The sequenced material came from naive CD4+ T cells from PBMCs. All receptors derive from a young man in good health. Some clones in this sample may be carry-over from other donors' samples. Both conserved end residues are part of each CDR3. A D gene is named only where the DNA matches it firmly. The listing skips clone size in some rows; elsewhere it reads once, few, many or a size class.

abundance	v_gene	j_gene	d_gene	CDR3aa	CDR3nt
.	TRBV7-3	TRBJ2-3	TRBD1	CASSPFRGGGTDTQYF	TGTGCCAGCAGCCCCTTCCGAGGGGGCGGGACAGATACGCAGTATTTT
.	TRBV7-2	TRBJ1-1	.	CASSLRQVTTMNTEAFF	TGTGCCAGCAGCTTAAGACAGGTCACCACAATGAACACTGAAGCTTTCTTT
.	TRBV7-9	TRBJ2-7	TRBD1	CASSPDSDRAYEQYF	TGTGCCAGCAGTCCCGATTCCGACAGGGCCTACGAGCAGTACTTC
.	TRBV7-3	TRBJ2-5	TRBD2	CASSLRAGGETQYF	TGTGCCAGCAGCTTAAGAGCGGGAGGGGAGACCCAGTACTTC
.	TRBV5-1	TRBJ1-5	.	CASSLAPDAEQPQHF	TGCGCCAGCAGCTTGGCCCCGGACGCTGAACAGCCCCAGCATTTT
.	TRBV15	TRBJ2-7	.	CATSRGRAYYEQYF	TGTGCCACCAGCAGGGGCCGGGCCTACTACGAGCAGTACTTC
.	TRBV5-5	TRBJ2-2	TRBD2	CASTRTSGLNWGTGELFF	TGTGCCAGCACCCGGACTAGCGGGCTGAACTGGGGCACCGGGGAGCTGTTTTTT
once	TRBV29-1	TRBJ2-1	TRBD2	CSLSGRSYNEQFF	TGCAGCTTAAGCGGGAGGTCTTACAATGAGCAGTTCTTC
.	TRBV27	TRBJ2-3	.	CAARHRRDALFVHTQYF	TGTGCCGCAAGACACCGGAGGGACGCCCTCTTTGTGCATACGCAGTATTTT
.	TRBV19	TRBJ2-7	.	CASSRPGHTAVDEQYF	TGTGCCAGTAGCAGACCGGGCCATACAGCTGTGGACGAGCAGTACTTC
.	TRBV28	TRBJ2-7	.	CASTYNHEQYF	TGTGCCAGCACTTACAACCACGAGCAGTACTTC
.	TRBV5-6	TRBJ2-5	.	CASSLGAGAFQETQYF	TGTGCCAGCAGCTTGGGGGCAGGGGCCTTCCAAGAGACCCAGTACTTC
.	TRBV7-3	TRBJ2-6	.	CASSLGGPANVLTF	TGTGCCAGCAGCTTAGGAGGCCCGGCCAACGTCCTGACTTTC
.	TRBV5-1	TRBJ2-2	.	CASRKRVGTNTGELFF	TGCGCCAGTCGTAAAAGGGTCGGTACGAACACCGGGGAGCTGTTTTTT
.	TRBV14	TRBJ1-1	.	CASSQVQGSSSEAFF	TGTGCCAGCAGCCAAGTCCAGGGTTCTTCGTCTGAAGCTTTCTTT
.	TRBV28	TRBJ2-5	.	CASSLTGPLETQYF	TGTGCCAGCAGTTTGACAGGACCATTAGAGACCCAGTACTTC
.	TRBV7-3	TRBJ2-1	TRBD2	CASAWGGSYNEQFF	TGTGCCAGCGCCTGGGGGGGCTCCTACAATGAGCAGTTCTTC
.	TRBV28	TRBJ2-7	.	CASSFEDRRSYEQYF	TGTGCCAGCAGTTTTGAGGACAGACGCTCCTACGAGCAGTACTTC
.	TRBV18	TRBJ2-5	TRBD2	CASSPRTSGGKETQYF	TGTGCCAGCTCACCAAGGACTAGCGGGGGAAAAGAGACCCAGTACTTC
.	TRBV28	TRBJ2-2	TRBD2	CASSFGGANTGELFF	TGTGCCAGCAGTTTTGGGGGGGCGAACACCGGGGAGCTGTTTTTT
.	TRBV2	TRBJ2-7	TRBD2	CAHIRARLVAGVQYEQYF	TGTGCCCACATTCGGGCTCGGTTGGTAGCGGGAGTCCAATACGAGCAGTACTTC
once	TRBV5-4	TRBJ2-7	TRBD2	CASSLPSGPYEQYF	TGTGCCAGCAGCTTGCCTAGCGGGCCCTACGAGCAGTACTTC
.	TRBV18	TRBJ2-7	TRBD1	CASSTTGGSYEQYF	TGTGCCAGCTCAACAACAGGGGGTTCCTACGAGCAGTACTTC
once	TRBV6-5	TRBJ2-3	.	CASSYRPTDTQYF	TGTGCCAGCAGTTACAGGCCCACAGATACGCAGTATTTT
.	TRBV4-2	TRBJ2-3	TRBD2	CASSQAATGGSLVADTQYF	TGTGCCAGCAGCCAAGCGGCCACGGGGGGGTCGCTAGTAGCAGATACGCAGTATTTT
.	TRBV5-1	TRBJ1-1	.	CASSFGREANTEAFF	TGCGCCAGCAGCTTCGGTCGGGAGGCGAACACTGAAGCTTTCTTT
once	TRBV7-3	TRBJ1-4	TRBD1	CASSPGGEKLFF	TGTGCCAGCAGCCCAGGGGGTGAAAAACTGTTTTTT
.	TRBV27	TRBJ2-2	.	CASSPAPGELFF	TGTGCCAGCAGCCCCGCCCCCGGGGAGCTGTTTTTT
.	TRBV6-1	TRBJ2-7	.	CASSHIRDEQYF	TGTGCCAGCAGTCATATAAGGGACGAGCAGTACTTC
.	TRBV9	TRBJ1-3	TRBD1	CASSLSGGSGNTIYF	TGTGCCAGCAGCCTTTCAGGGGGCTCTGGAAACACCATATATTTT
.	TRBV6-6	TRBJ2-7	.	CASSTGPSSYEQYF	TGTGCCAGCAGTACGGGACCGAGCTCCTACGAGCAGTACTTC
.	TRBV19	TRBJ2-2	.	CASSIVGSSGELFF	TGTGCCAGTAGTATAGTGGGGTCGTCGGGGGAGCTGTTTTTT
.	TRBV9	TRBJ2-1	.	CASSAGGEQFF	TGTGCCAGCAGCGCTGGCGGTGAGCAGTTCTTC
.	TRBV5-1	TRBJ2-2	.	CASSVYRDTGELFF	TGCGCCAGCAGCGTCTACAGGGATACCGGGGAGCTGTTTTTT
.	TRBV7-3	TRBJ1-1	TRBD1	CASSSGTGAAFF	TGTGCCAGCAGCTCGGGGACAGGGGCGGCTTTCTTT
.	TRBV27	TRBJ2-7	.	CASSQMAGKPYEQYF	TGTGCCAGCAGTCAAATGGCAGGGAAGCCCTACGAGCAGTACTTC
.	TRBV5-4	TRBJ2-1	TRBD2	CASSLEGTSRNEQFF	TGTGCCAGCAGCTTGGAGGGGACTAGCAGGAATGAGCAGTTCTTC
.	TRBV18	TRBJ2-5	.	CASSPPGGRETQYF	TGTGCCAGCTCACCACCGGGAGGCAGGGAGACCCAGTACTTC
.	TRBV15	TRBJ1-1	TRBD1	CATSRERDRAPMNTEAFF	TGTGCCACCAGCAGAGAGCGGGACAGGGCCCCGATGAACACTGAAGCTTTCTTT
.	TRBV28	TRBJ1-1	TRBD1	CASSLLGGMGTEAFF	TGTGCCAGCAGTTTATTAGGGGGCATGGGCACTGAAGCTTTCTTT
.	TRBV7-2	TRBJ1-3	TRBD1	CASSQLDRDSGNTIYF	TGTGCCAGCAGCCAACTTGACAGGGACTCTGGAAACACCATATATTTT
.	TRBV27	TRBJ2-3	TRBD2	CAPWRAGASDTQYF	TGTGCCCCGTGGCGAGCGGGAGCATCAGATACGCAGTATTTT
.	TRBV18	TRBJ2-7	.	CASSPIYRAYEQYF	TGTGCCAGCTCACCGATCTACAGGGCTTACGAGCAGTACTTC
once	TRBV5-4	TRBJ1-5	.	CASSLQGRNQPQHF	TGTGCCAGCAGTTTACAGGGTCGCAATCAGCCCCAGCATTTT
.	TRBV7-2	TRBJ1-1	TRBD1	CASSPRTGRFTEAFF	TGTGCCAGCAGCCCAAGGACAGGGAGGTTCACTGAAGCTTTCTTT
.	TRBV4-2	TRBJ1-3	.	CASSPRDGLLDTIYF	TGTGCCAGCAGCCCTCGGGACGGCCTCCTCGACACCATATATTTT
.	TRBV18	TRBJ1-1	.	CASSLGFTEAFF	TGTGCCAGCTCACTTGGGTTTACTGAAGCTTTCTTT
few	TRBV19	TRBJ1-2	.	CARPAWGGNGYTF	TGTGCCCGCCCTGCTTGGGGGGGAAATGGCTACACCTTC
.	TRBV5-1	TRBJ2-2	.	CASSTTSKSNTGELFF	TGCGCCAGCAGCACAACTAGCAAATCGAACACCGGGGAGCTGTTTTTT
.	TRBV5-6	TRBJ2-7	.	CASSPLRDSRSSYEQYF	TGTGCCAGCAGCCCGTTACGGGACTCCCGGAGCTCCTACGAGCAGTACTTC
.	TRBV28	TRBJ2-5	TRBD2	CASSPLAGVGTQYF	TGTGCCAGCAGTCCCCTAGCGGGAGTTGGGACCCAGTACTTC
.	TRBV4-2	TRBJ2-6	TRBD1	CASSQTTGGSGANVLTF	TGTGCCAGCAGCCAAACTACAGGGGGCTCTGGGGCCAACGTCCTGACTTTC
.	TRBV5-1	TRBJ1-2	.	CASSLTVTGGYTF	TGCGCCAGCAGTTTGACAGTGACCGGCGGCTACACCTTC
.	TRBV19	TRBJ2-4	TRBD2	CASSMRSLAGVFELAKNIQYF	TGTGCCAGTAGTATGCGGTCACTAGCGGGAGTGTTCGAATTAGCCAAAAACATTCAGTACTTC
.	TRBV7-8	TRBJ2-5	.	CASSLVMRETQYF	TGTGCCAGCAGCTTAGTGATGAGGGAGACCCAGTACTTC
.	TRBV5-4	TRBJ2-5	.	CASSHRVSQETQYF	TGTGCCAGCAGCCACAGGGTTTCTCAAGAGACCCAGTACTTC
.	TRBV18	TRBJ2-1	.	CASSPLRSNEQFF	TGTGCCAGCTCACCGCTTCGTAGTAATGAGCAGTTCTTC